The clone carrying this T cell receptor (beta chain) appeared a single time. In the source study's methods: Amplification of reference gene primers provided the estimated nucleated cell counts. Sequencing used immunoSEQ multiplex PCR; TCRdb keeps in-frame clones, though not all of them. Clonal size and the V and J genes are those of that table, whereas D and trimming came from the DNA. The table lists tens of thousands of clones, 86% of them singletons. This sample is drawn from a study of blood T cell repertoires in COVID-19. Study-wide context: There were acute and convalescent COVID-19 samples, and they came from the United States, Italy and Spain. The analysed material was cDNA or gDNA that came from T cells, B-cell-depleted T cells, or PBMCs.

In germline, CDR1 is SGHRS, CDR2 YFSETQ. With V trimmed by 0 bases and J by 3 bases, 4 bases remained unmatched. The CDR3 covers 16 residues. V gene TRBV5-1 combines with J gene TRBJ1-2; 11 bases match TRBD1. Sequencing was done on a sample of peripheral blood. The sequence was obtained from a woman aged 55-69 years with acute or convalescent COVID-19. The CDR3 nucleotides are TGCGCCAGCAGCTTGGTACCGGGACAGGGGGACTATGGCTACACCTTC. It encodes CASSLVPGQGDYGYTF.